The rows below give T cell receptor beta chains drawn from one sample of a study of T cells in Graves' hyperthyroidism and ophthalmopathy. TCRdb reprocessed the multiplex PCR reads via MiXCR and lists one record per CDR3 protein. The profile shows about 640,000 distinct CDR3 sequences, roughly 15% of them singletons. The sequenced sample was blood. These receptors were collected from a woman in her 50s with Graves' ophthalmopathy. Both conserved end residues are part of each CDR3. The D gene is left open where the match is weak. Size tells how often a clone was seen (once, few, many) or the class of an expanded clone, and some rows leave it out.

CDR3nt	CDR3aa	v_gene	abundance	d_gene	j_gene
TGCGCCAGCAGCTTGGCTCCATTGGATAGCAATCAGCCCCAGCATTTT	CASSLAPLDSNQPQHF	TRBV5-1	many	NA	TRBJ1-5
TGTGCCAGCGAGGCTAGCGGGATTCTCGGGGAGCTGTTTTTT	CASEASGILGELFF	TRBV6-1	NA	TRBD2	TRBJ2-2
TGTGCCAGCAGTTACTCACAGGGGTTGGGCGAGCAGTACTTC	CASSYSQGLGEQYF	TRBV6-5	few	TRBD1	TRBJ2-7
TGTGCCAGCAGTGAAGCGAGTCAGGCCTACGAGCAGTACTTC	CASSEASQAYEQYF	TRBV25-1	NA	NA	TRBJ2-7
TGTGCCAGCACCCCTGGGGGACCGAATAATTCACCCCTCCACTTT	CASTPGGPNNSPLHF	TRBV28	few	NA	TRBJ1-6
TGTGCCACCAGTGACACGCAGAACATTCAGTACTTC	CATSDTQNIQYF	TRBV24-1	NA	NA	TRBJ2-4
TGTGCCAGCAGCCAGGACAGGGCTACGCAGTATTTT	CASSQDRATQYF	TRBV7-9	many	TRBD1	TRBJ2-3
TGTGCCAGCAGCGGGACCCTAGGGACTGGAAACACCATATATTTT	CASSGTLGTGNTIYF	TRBV6-1	few	NA	TRBJ1-3
TGTGCCTGGACCAGGGGAAATAATTCACCCCTCCACTTT	CAWTRGNNSPLHF	TRBV30	many	NA	TRBJ1-6
TGTGCCAGCAGCTTAGGACTCCGATACACTGAAGCTTTCTTT	CASSLGLRYTEAFF	TRBV7-2	many	NA	TRBJ1-1
TGTGCCAGCAGTAAAGGGACAGTTTACAATGAGCAGTTCTTC	CASSKGTVYNEQFF	TRBV12-3/TRBV12-4	many	TRBD1	TRBJ2-1
TGTGCCAGCAGCCGACGTTGGGGACAGGGACCGTACCAAGAGACCCAGTACTTC	CASSRRWGQGPYQETQYF	TRBV11-2	many	TRBD1	TRBJ2-5
TGTGCCAGCACCGAAAGGGACAGGGTTGCGCGGGGTGAAAAACTGTTTTTT	CASTERDRVARGEKLFF	TRBV2	many	TRBD1	TRBJ1-4
TGTGCCTGGGGGGAGCTTGGGAGCAATCAGCCCCAGCATTTT	CAWGELGSNQPQHF	TRBV30	NA	NA	TRBJ1-5
TGTGCCAGCTCACCCCAGAGGGGGCCGAACACTGAAGCTTTCTTT	CASSPQRGPNTEAFF	TRBV18	few	TRBD1	TRBJ1-1
TGTGCCAGCAGTTCAGGAGAGCTAGCGGGACCCGGGGAGCTGTTTTTT	CASSSGELAGPGELFF	TRBV7-2	many	TRBD2	TRBJ2-2
TGTGCCAGCAAGAATGGGGACAGGGCCCACGAGCAGTACTTC	CASKNGDRAHEQYF	TRBV27	many	TRBD1	TRBJ2-7
TGTGCCAGCAGTGGAAAAAACAGGGGAGGAACAGATACGCAGTATTTT	CASSGKNRGGTDTQYF	TRBV2	many	NA	TRBJ2-3
TGTGCCACCAGTGATGCCCCTCCGACTAGCGCGGGCGAGCAGTACTTC	CATSDAPPTSAGEQYF	TRBV24-1	many	TRBD2	TRBJ2-7
TGTGCCAGCAGCTTAGAGGGTGGGGGAAACAACTATGGCTACACCTTC	CASSLEGGGNNYGYTF	TRBV7-2	many	NA	TRBJ1-2
TGTGCCAGCAGTTTAAGCGCGAACACCGGGGAGCTGTTTTTT	CASSLSANTGELFF	TRBV12-3/TRBV12-4	few	NA	TRBJ2-2
TGCGCCAGCAGCTTGGGGACTTTAGCTAACTATGGCTACACCTTC	CASSLGTLANYGYTF	TRBV5-1	NA	NA	TRBJ1-2
TGTGCCAGCAGCTTAGTTCGTGGCGGGAGCAACAATGAGCAGTTCTTC	CASSLVRGGSNNEQFF	TRBV7-6	many	TRBD2	TRBJ2-1
TGTGCCAGCAGACCCAATAATGGGGCAGGGACGACGGGAGCCAACAATGAGCAGTTCTTC	CASRPNNGAGTTGANNEQFF	TRBV2	NA	NA	TRBJ2-1
TGCGCCAGCAGCCAAGTCGGAGCTAACTATGGCTACACCTTC	CASSQVGANYGYTF	TRBV4-1	few	NA	TRBJ1-2
TGCAGTGCCTCAGAACGGCGGGGGGACACAGATACGCAGTATTTT	CSASERRGDTDTQYF	TRBV20-1	NA	TRBD2	TRBJ2-3
TGTGCCAGCAGCCGCCGGACAGGGCCTACCTACGAGCAGTACTTC	CASSRRTGPTYEQYF	TRBV7-9	NA	TRBD1	TRBJ2-7
TGTGCCAGCTCACCAGCGACTAGCGGGAGGTCCACCGGGGAGCTGTTTTTT	CASSPATSGRSTGELFF	TRBV18	NA	TRBD2	TRBJ2-2
TGTGCCAGCAGCTTAGAGTGGGGACTAGCATATAGCTCCTACAATGAGCAGTTCTTC	CASSLEWGLAYSSYNEQFF	TRBV7-9	many	TRBD2	TRBJ2-1
TGTGCCAGCTCATCTGGGACTAGCGGTTACACCGGGGAGCTGTTTTTT	CASSSGTSGYTGELFF	TRBV18	NA	TRBD2	TRBJ2-2